These T cell receptor beta chains were read from a single sample in a study of blood T cells in healthy people across ages. In TCRdb, the 5' RACE reads were re-called with MiXCR into one record per CDR3 protein. This sample has about 930,000 distinct CDR3 sequences; 25% to 35% occur once, and the top ten carry 9.5% to 13%. The sample was also reused in another study, on T cells of mothers and their children.

The sequenced material came from blood. These receptor sequences come from a woman in her forties in good health. CDR3s include the opening cysteine and the closing phenylalanine or tryptophan.

J gene | V gene | CDR3 length | CDR3 protein
TRBJ1-1 | TRBV2 | 14 | CASMEKAGGTEAFF
TRBJ2-1 | TRBV11-3 | 15 | CASSSRQGGGDEQFF
TRBJ1-5 | TRBV6-1 | 15 | CASSEAGGGNQPQHF
TRBJ1-1 | TRBV7-2 | 13 | CASSRTTNTEAFF
TRBJ2-4 | TRBV9 | 15 | CASSGIRDRVGEQYF
TRBJ2-7 | TRBV9 | 14 | CASSRQGQNHEQYF
TRBJ1-2 | TRBV7-2 | 16 | CASTAPSQGAVYGYTF
TRBJ1-1 | TRBV6-5 | 15 | CASSFTPLQGTEAFF
TRBJ1-6 | TRBV30 | 16 | CAWRLPVRPYNSPLHF
TRBJ1-6 | TRBV27 | 14 | CASRGAGSNSPLHF
TRBJ2-1 | TRBV30 | 15 | CAWSGGRGALNEQFF
TRBJ2-6 | TRBV3-1 | 18 | CASSQEDTGAPGADILTF
TRBJ2-7 | TRBV7-3 | 13 | CASSLDLAYEQYF
TRBJ2-1 | TRBV24-1 | 16 | CATSDYGGGSYNEQFF
TRBJ2-1 | TRBV7-2 | 16 | CASSKRSSGTYNEQFF
TRBJ1-1 | TRBV29-1 | 12 | CSVARSDTEAFF
TRBJ2-5 | TRBV7-2 | 16 | CASSLGGLAVQETQYF
TRBJ2-1 | TRBV6-6 | 16 | CASSYSRKPSYNEQFF
TRBJ2-1 | TRBV7-7 | 15 | CASSLDEGGGNEQFF
TRBJ1-1 | TRBV12-3/TRBV12-4 | 12 | CASSFGATEAFF
TRBJ2-6 | TRBV6-1 | 15 | CASSERSAGANVLTF
TRBJ1-4 | TRBV20-1 | 13 | CSAREPTNEKLFF
TRBJ1-6 | TRBV18 | 15 | CASSPGLAYNSPLHF
TRBJ1-5 | TRBV28 | 17 | CASRSGAGGYSNQPQHF
TRBJ2-1 | TRBV20-1 | 16 | CSALTLTAGTNNEQFF
TRBJ2-3 | TRBV20-1 | 15 | CSARDRETSTDTQYF
TRBJ1-2 | TRBV28 | 14 | CASSPGGHLDGYTF
TRBJ2-3 | TRBV11-2 | 14 | CASSSSWGTDTQYF
TRBJ2-3 | TRBV27 | 15 | CASSTRTSGENTQYF
TRBJ2-1 | TRBV20-1 | 13 | CSAPRSGGNEQFF
TRBJ2-7 | TRBV5-5 | 14 | CASSLIAGSYEQYF
TRBJ1-6 | TRBV18 | 13 | CASRDLYNSPLHF
TRBJ1-1 | TRBV29-1 | 13 | CSGCSGHESEAFF
TRBJ1-4 | TRBV12-3/TRBV12-4 | 13 | CASRGQLGEKLFF
TRBJ2-2 | TRBV7-9 | 15 | CASSFRDRGTGELFF
TRBJ1-1 | TRBV6-5 | 13 | CASSSLTQIQAFF
TRBJ2-1 | TRBV7-9 | 15 | CASSPRTGGISEQFF
TRBJ1-1 | TRBV6-2/TRBV6-3 | 13 | CASTDTGNTEAFF
TRBJ1-2 | TRBV28 | 11 | CASREEYGYTF